Listed here is a single TCR beta chain. The source of the sample is a study of shared clonotypes between healthy human individuals. Germline loops: CDR1 SGHAT, CDR2 FQNNGV. Trimming pared 2 bases from V and 0 bases from J, leaving 14 bases between. The CDR3 runs to 17 residues. Produced via immunoSEQ multiplex PCR; TCRdb's table is partial and in-frame only. The sample has about 1.5 million clones, approximately 98% seen once. This receptor was identified in a man aged 30 to 45 in good health. The chain employs TRBV11-2 and TRBJ1-3; D gene ambiguous. The sequenced material came from naive CD4+ T cells sorted from blood. Regarding subset: CD45RA+ positively selected. The CDR3 spells CASSLNRRVYSGNTIYF. CDR3 bases: TGTGCCAGCAGCTTAAATCGGCGGGTTTACTCTGGAAACACCATATATTTT.